The 20 T cell receptor beta chains below come from one sample, sequenced in a study of blood T cell repertoires in COVID-19. Produced via immunoSEQ multiplex PCR; TCRdb's table is partial and in-frame only. This table holds some 110,000 clones, around four fifths found once. The sequenced sample consisted of peripheral blood. The receptor set was obtained from a man between 65 and 85 years old with active or convalescent COVID-19.

This clone is a singleton in its sample. This rearrangement joins TRBV5-1 to TRBJ2-7; D is possibly TRBD1 (8 bases). Germline V gives CDR1 SGHRS, CDR2 YFSETQ. CDR3 length: 14 amino acids. Deletions cut 4 bases from V and 3 bases from J, with 14 bases between. This CDR3 reads CASSPTGGVYEQYF. Written as DNA, the CDR3 is TGCGCCAGCAGCCCCACAGGGGGGGTCTACGAGCAGTACTTC.

This sequence joins TRBV5-5 and TRBJ1-5; 10 bases align to TRBD1. Germline V gives CDR1 SGHKS, CDR2 YYEKEE (reference sequence). The CDR3 extends over 18 amino acids. Losses at the gene ends were 0 bases for V and 0 bases for J; bases not matched to a gene: 6. The CDR3 reads CASSLGDRGADSNQPQHF. The CDR3, as DNA: TGTGCCAGCAGCTTGGGGGACAGGGGAGCCGATAGCAATCAGCCCCAGCATTTT.

This chain joins TRBV27 and TRBJ1-3; D uncertain. CDR1 is MNHEY, CDR2 SMNVEV, per germline (reference sequence). Trimming left V 2 bases short and J 0 bases short, with 20 bases between. The CDR3 contains 19 residues. CDR3 bases: TGTGCCAGCAGTTTACGTCCTCTCCCAAAACTCGGCTCTGGAAACACCATATATTTT. Its translation: CASSLRPLPKLGSGNTIYF.

The rearrangement uses TRBV29-1 and TRBJ2-1, with 9 bases aligning to TRBD1. Germline V gene data show CDR1 as SQVTM and CDR2 as ANQGSEA. Germline trimming cut 6 bases from V and 2 bases from J; bases unmatched to any gene: 5. The CDR3 has 14 residues. In nucleotides, the CDR3 is TGCAGCGTCGGATGGGACAGGGCCTACAATGAGCAGTTCTTC. This codes for CSVGWDRAYNEQFF.

The gene calls are TRBV5-5 and TRBJ1-1; 8 positions match TRBD1. Per the germline V gene, CDR1 is SGHKS and CDR2 is YYEKEE (reference sequence). J gave up 7 bases and V 3 bases, and 5 bases lay outside the gene matches. This CDR3 region has 13 residues. CDR3 sequence: CASSSRQGLEAFF. The CDR3 nucleotides are TGTGCCAGCAGCTCCCGACAGGGGCTTGAAGCTTTCTTT.

The chain has TRBV3-1 (or the pseudogene TRBV3-2) and TRBJ2-7, with D unresolved. The V gene lost 0 bases and the J gene lost 3 bases, with 6 bases spanning the gap. This CDR3 has 13 residues. Germline-derived CDR1 and CDR2 are LGHDT and YNNKEL (reference sequence). The CDR3 DNA reads as TGTGCCAGCAGCCAAGAGGTCGGCTACGAGCAGTACTTC. Its translation: CASSQEVGYEQYF.

The genes are TRBV10-3 and TRBJ1-1, with 7 nucleotides matching TRBD1. V gave up 10 bases and J gave up 3 bases; unmatched junction bases: 8. CDR3 length equals 13 residues. CDR1 is ENHRY and CDR2 is SYGVKD in the germline V gene. CDR3 bases: TGTGCCACGCGACAGGGCGGGGACACTGAAGCTTTCTTT. This sequence encodes CATRQGGDTEAFF.

The V gene is TRBV12-3 or TRBV12-4, the J gene TRBJ2-7; TRBD1 matches at 7 bases. The CDR3 consists of 13 residues. V dropped 5 bases and J dropped 3; count of bases not matched to a gene: 4. In DNA, the CDR3 is TGTGCCAGCAGTCCCACAGGGGTCTACGAGCAGTACTTC. Amino acid sequence: CASSPTGVYEQYF.

The rearrangement uses TRBV27 and TRBJ2-3; 14 bases line up with TRBD2. V lost 8 bases and J lost 1; bases outside the gene matches: 5. CDR1 is MNHEY and CDR2 is SMNVEV in the germline V gene (reference sequence). This CDR3 spans 16 amino acids. The CDR3 DNA follows: TGTGCCAGCCGAGCGACTAGCGGGGGGGGCACAGATACGCAGTATTTT. Translated: CASRATSGGGTDTQYF.

The V and J genes are TRBV2 and TRBJ1-1; D is perhaps TRBD1 (5 bases). This CDR3 contains 14 residues. Trimming took 6 bases from V and 3 from J, leaving 14 bases between them. CDR1 and CDR2 (germline): SNHLY, FYNNEI. CDR3 bases: TGTGCCAGCAGGCCCCGCGGGGCATACACTGAAGCTTTCTTT. Translating it yields CASRPRGAYTEAFF.

V is TRBV21-1 and J is TRBJ1-2. TRBV21-1 is a recognized pseudogene. There are 19 residues in the CDR3. The CDR3: CASNGRRVRSYDHKLGYTF. The CDR3 DNA reads as TGTGCCAGCAATGGTAGGAGGGTTCGGAGCTATGACCATAAGCTAGGCTACACCTTC.

This chain connects TRBV11-3 to TRBJ1-3; perhaps TRBD1 as D (5 bases). The CDR3 length is 15 residues. The germline V and J ends were trimmed by 6 bases and 0 bases, with 12 bases remaining between them. Germline V lookup: CDR1 SGHNT, CDR2 YENEEA. The CDR3 region has the DNA TGTGCCAGCAGATTGGACACGAACTCTGGAAACACCATATATTTT. Protein product: CASRLDTNSGNTIYF.

This clone appeared a single time. CDR3: CATTRTVTEAFF. The CDR3 region has the DNA TGTGCCACAACACGGACAGTCACTGAAGCTTTCTTT. The rearrangement links TRBV2 to TRBJ1-1, with D tentatively TRBD1 (6 bases). The germline V gene has CDR1 SNHLY and CDR2 FYNNEI. Trimming removed 10 bases at V and 4 bases at J, with 13 bases between. The CDR3 loop spans 12 amino acids.

In its sample, this clone was seen once. The chain employs TRBV5-6 and TRBJ2-1; D perhaps matches TRBD2 (5 bases). Per germline, CDR1 SGHDT and CDR2 YYEEEE. The CDR3 extends over 17 amino acids. V shed 4 bases and J shed 0 bases, with 17 bases lying between them. In DNA, the CDR3 is TGTGCCAGCAGCCGCGCCAGGACTTTACTCTCCTACAATGAGCAGTTCTTC. Amino acid sequence: CASSRARTLLSYNEQFF.

The rearrangement joins TRBV7-3 to TRBJ1-1; D unresolved. The germline V gene has CDR1 SGHTA and CDR2 FQGTGA. V was clipped by 3 bases and J by 4 bases, with 9 bases between them. This CDR3 spans 13 amino acids. CDR3 region: CASSLMGSTEAFF. CDR3 DNA: TGTGCCAGCAGCTTGATGGGCTCCACTGAAGCTTTCTTT.

The chain couples TRBV6-5 to TRBJ1-2, with D possibly being TRBD1 (6 bases). The germline V gene encodes CDR1 MNHEY and CDR2 SVGAGI. CDR3 length equals 12 residues. V lost 4 bases, J lost 7 bases, and 10 bases lay in between. The DNA of the CDR3 is TGTGCCAGCAGTTCCTTCAGGGGTGGCTACACCTTC. It translates to CASSSFRGGYTF.

V gene TRBV10-3 combines with J gene TRBJ2-7, with 8 bases matching TRBD2. Germline assignment: CDR1 ENHRY and CDR2 SYGVKD. V was pared by 3 bases and J by 6 bases, with 7 bases of the junction left unmatched. This CDR3 has 14 residues. The CDR3 DNA follows: TGTGCCATCAGTGACCCGGGGGGGCCCAGCGAGCAGTACTTC. This sequence encodes CAISDPGGPSEQYF.

The chain links TRBV10-2 to TRBJ2-3; 7 bases match TRBD2. CDR3 length equals 15 residues. Losses at the gene ends were 3 bases for V and 0 bases for J; bases not matched to a gene: 3. Germline lookup yields CDR1 WSHSY and CDR2 SAAADI. The CDR3 loop is CASSDSGASTDTQYF. DNA of the CDR3: TGCGCCAGCAGTGACAGCGGGGCTAGCACAGATACGCAGTATTTT.

The rearrangement joins TRBV9 to TRBJ2-1; 9 bases align to TRBD1. CDR1 is SGDLS and CDR2 is YYNGEE in the germline V gene. This CDR3 region has 15 residues. The V segment lost 0 bases and the J segment 7 bases; nucleotides outside the gene matches: 5. CDR3 coding DNA: TGTGCCAGCAGCGTAGGGGGGACAGGGAATAATGAGCAGTTCTTC. This encodes CASSVGGTGNNEQFF. The full variable domain, completed using reference TRBV9 and TRBJ2-1, is DSGVTQTPKHLITATGQRVTLRCSPRSGDLSVYWYQQSLDQGLQFLIQYYNGEERAKGNILERFSAQQFPDLHSELNLSSLELGDSALYFCASSVGGTGNNEQFFGPGTRLTVL.

The chain joins TRBV3-1 (or the pseudogene TRBV3-2) to TRBJ1-1, with D tentatively TRBD1 (5 bases). V lost 7 bases, J lost 4 bases, and 10 bases lay in between. The CDR3 consists of 12 residues. The V gene's germline CDR1 is LGHDT and CDR2 YNNKEL (reference sequence). The CDR3 sequence: CASTGEVTEAFF. The DNA for the CDR3 is TGTGCCAGCACGGGGGAGGTCACTGAAGCTTTCTTT.